These 3 T cell receptor beta chains were sequenced from one sample in a study of cytomegalovirus exposure and HLA in healthy donors. Amplification used 60 Vbeta primers and 13 Jbeta primers. Only in-frame clones appear in the TCRdb table, and some are missing; sequencing was by immunoSEQ multiplex PCR. The sample lists roughly 200,000 clones; around 89% were seen once. The specimen was PBMCs. The receptors come from a young woman in good health and CMV-seronegative.

The V gene is TRBV7-8, the J gene TRBJ2-1; 8 nucleotides match TRBD2. Germline loops: CDR1 SGHVS, CDR2 FQNEAQ. Losses at the gene ends were 8 bases for V and 4 bases for J; bases not matched to a gene: 13. This CDR3 contains 16 residues. CDR3 sequence (DNA): TGTGCCAGCGTAGGCACTAGCGGCCTAAAGTACAATGAGCAGTTCTTC. Protein sequence: CASVGTSGLKYNEQFF.

This clone appeared once. Germline is not matched at one junction end, which may reflect a read error. The chain is built from TRBV2 and TRBJ1-2; 7 bases are shared with TRBD1. The CDR3 is made up of 15 amino acids. Germline CDR1 and CDR2: SNHLY and FYNNEI. In DNA form, the CDR3 reads TGTGCCAGCAGAGAAGGGACAGTTCAAACCTATGGCTACACCTTC. Residues: CASREGTVQTYGYTF.

The count of this clone is one. This chain links TRBV7-2 with TRBJ1-1; D possibly corresponds to TRBD1 (6 bases). The germline gives CDR1 SGHTA, CDR2 FQGNSA. This CDR3 is 15 amino acids long. V lost 5 bases to trimming and J lost 1 base, with 14 bases between them. As DNA, the CDR3 is TGTGCCAGCAGCCCCCAGGGACACCCGAACACTGAAGCTTTCTTT. This codes for CASSPQGHPNTEAFF.